This T cell receptor (beta chain) was recorded in a study of graft-versus-host responses after intestinal transplantation. The germline gives CDR1 SGHDT, CDR2 YYEEEE. The CDR3 spans 16 residues. The V end was cut by 3 bases, the J end by 0 bases, with 10 bases between. The repertoire was sequenced with immunoSEQ multiplex PCR; TCRdb's copy has only in-frame clones and lacks some. The sample has more than 45,000 clones; about 90% are singletons. Material: PBMCs, obtained about 120 days after intestinal transplantation. This receptor was obtained from a human patient who received an intestinal transplant, so some T cells may come from the graft donor. This chain connects TRBV5-6 to TRBJ1-6; D is undetermined. Here the CDR3 DNA reads TGTGCCAGCAGCTACTCGGGGAGCTCCTATAATTCACCCCTCCACTTT. It is translated as CASSYSGSSYNSPLHF. Drawing the rest from reference TRBV5-6 and TRBJ1-6, the complete variable domain is DAGVTQSPTHLIKTRGQQVTLRCSPKSGHDTVSWYQQALGQGPQFIFQYYEEEERQRGNFPDRFSGHQFPNYSSELNVNALLLGDSALYLCASSYSGSSYNSPLHFGNGTRLTVT.